The rows below give T cell receptor beta chains drawn from one sample of a study of shared clonotypes between healthy human individuals. The method was immunoSEQ multiplex PCR; TCRdb's version includes in-frame clones alone and lacks a portion of them. The sample has about 2.4 million clones, roughly 93% seen once; the top ten hold 0.35% to 0.45%. The sequenced material came from naive CD4+ T cells from PBMCs. The receptors derive from a man aged 18 to 30 in good health. Some clones in this sample may be carry-over from other donors' samples. Each CDR3 is given without its conserved first and last residue. Each record gives: V gene, D gene, J gene, CDR3 protein. D genes are given only for firm matches.

v_call: TRBV6-1; d_call: TRBD1; j_call: TRBJ1-2; cdr3_aa: ASSPQTGNGYT
v_call: TRBV5-4; d_call: TRBD2; j_call: TRBJ2-5; cdr3_aa: ASNLAGGPETQY
v_call: TRBV9; d_call: TRBD2; j_call: TRBJ2-2; cdr3_aa: ASSVAGGSFTGELF
v_call: TRBV6-5; d_call: TRBD1; j_call: TRBJ1-2; cdr3_aa: ASRSGQGKRGYT
v_call: TRBV28; d_call: .; j_call: TRBJ1-5; cdr3_aa: ASSFRGGARNQPQH
v_call: TRBV9; d_call: .; j_call: TRBJ2-7; cdr3_aa: ASSPRGARDSYEQY
v_call: TRBV27; d_call: .; j_call: TRBJ1-5; cdr3_aa: ASSLTGPRNNQPQH
v_call: TRBV9; d_call: TRBD1; j_call: TRBJ2-3; cdr3_aa: ASSTRQGRDTQY
v_call: TRBV21-1; d_call: .; j_call: TRBJ2-2; cdr3_aa: ASSKGGHGELF
v_call: TRBV28; d_call: TRBD1; j_call: TRBJ1-6; cdr3_aa: ASSSGTASSPLH
v_call: TRBV7-9; d_call: .; j_call: TRBJ2-3; cdr3_aa: ASSLAVGAWDTQY
v_call: TRBV29-1; d_call: .; j_call: TRBJ2-3; cdr3_aa: SVEEGTDTQY
v_call: TRBV9; d_call: TRBD2; j_call: TRBJ2-2; cdr3_aa: ASSGGTSPTGFTGELF
v_call: TRBV7-6; d_call: .; j_call: TRBJ1-1; cdr3_aa: ASSLVSGMNTEAF
v_call: TRBV23-1; d_call: .; j_call: TRBJ2-1; cdr3_aa: ASSQSSQGLDEQF
v_call: TRBV7-2; d_call: TRBD2; j_call: TRBJ2-7; cdr3_aa: ASSFSGGGPFGYEQY
v_call: TRBV28; d_call: .; j_call: TRBJ2-7; cdr3_aa: ASSSVGQDSYEQY
v_call: TRBV27; d_call: .; j_call: TRBJ2-6; cdr3_aa: ASSLRSGANVLT
v_call: TRBV7-2; d_call: .; j_call: TRBJ2-7; cdr3_aa: ASSLVGSSYEQY
v_call: TRBV5-1; d_call: .; j_call: TRBJ2-1; cdr3_aa: ASSLAGTGSEQF
v_call: TRBV6-5; d_call: .; j_call: TRBJ1-1; cdr3_aa: ASSIRQENTEAF
v_call: TRBV6-4; d_call: .; j_call: TRBJ2-1; cdr3_aa: ASSVGGYNEQF
v_call: TRBV5-1; d_call: .; j_call: TRBJ2-7; cdr3_aa: ASSLGGSSSYEQY
v_call: TRBV6-1; d_call: .; j_call: TRBJ2-7; cdr3_aa: ASSEERSSVRNEQY
v_call: TRBV7-2; d_call: TRBD2; j_call: TRBJ2-5; cdr3_aa: ASSPPPLAGGSETQY
v_call: TRBV7-2; d_call: .; j_call: TRBJ2-3; cdr3_aa: ASSFLSRGQPDTQY
v_call: TRBV6-6; d_call: .; j_call: TRBJ2-2; cdr3_aa: AGSITGTSNTGELF
v_call: TRBV11-2; d_call: TRBD1; j_call: TRBJ2-5; cdr3_aa: ASGGTGLPGPYETQY
v_call: TRBV6-4; d_call: .; j_call: TRBJ2-3; cdr3_aa: ASSDRAGPSDTQY
v_call: TRBV18; d_call: .; j_call: TRBJ2-7; cdr3_aa: ASSPLGAVNSYEQY
v_call: TRBV28; d_call: TRBD2; j_call: TRBJ2-7; cdr3_aa: ASSFGGGRIYEQY
v_call: TRBV5-1; d_call: .; j_call: TRBJ2-4; cdr3_aa: ASSPGVGQVTNIQY
v_call: TRBV5-6; d_call: .; j_call: TRBJ2-3; cdr3_aa: ASSLEPGSTDTQY
v_call: TRBV5-1; d_call: .; j_call: TRBJ2-6; cdr3_aa: ASSLPGSGANVLT
v_call: TRBV5-1; d_call: .; j_call: TRBJ1-4; cdr3_aa: ASSLSGAGEKLF
v_call: TRBV10-1; d_call: .; j_call: TRBJ2-7; cdr3_aa: ASSETAPDRCSYEQY
v_call: TRBV18; d_call: .; j_call: TRBJ2-7; cdr3_aa: ASSQAGSTYEQY
v_call: TRBV7-2; d_call: .; j_call: TRBJ1-2; cdr3_aa: ASSPGRGYGYT